This T cell receptor beta chain was identified during a study of blood T cell repertoires in COVID-19. Study-wide background: COVID-19 samples from acute and convalescent phases originated in the United States, Italy and Spain. PBMCs, B-cell-depleted T cells, or T cells provided the cDNA or gDNA that made up the material.

In its sample, this clone was seen a few times. As handled by the study authors: Estimates of nucleated cell counts were drawn from the amplification of reference gene primers. TCRdb keeps only in-frame clones here, not all; method: immunoSEQ multiplex PCR. Clone size and V and J calls were adopted from that table, with D and trimming inferred from the DNA. The repertoire includes about 74,000 clones, over 85% of them detected once, and roughly a tenth sits in the top ten. CDR1 and CDR2 from the germline V gene are SGHDT and YYEEEE. Trimming stripped 0 bases from V and 6 bases from J, with 13 bases between. CDR3 size: 14 residues.

The sample taken for sequencing was peripheral blood. The chain carries TRBV5-6 and TRBJ2-7; D is unresolved. This receptor was identified in a human donor in a cohort sampled during active COVID-19. CDR3 region: CASSLARPSIEQYF. The CDR3 DNA reads as TGTGCCAGCAGCTTGGCGAGGCCAAGTATCGAGCAGTACTTC.